A selection of T cell receptor beta chains follows, all from one sample in a study of T cell changes during pregnancy in multiple sclerosis. Sequencing was performed with immunoSEQ multiplex PCR; in TCRdb, only in-frame clones are kept and a portion is missing. The data show about 93,000 clones, 91% seen once. Specimen: peripheral blood, collected before pregnancy. These receptors were collected from a female donor with multiple sclerosis, enrolled in a pregnancy study. CDR3s include the opening cysteine and the closing phenylalanine or tryptophan. Each record gives: V gene, D gene, J gene, clone size, CDR3 DNA, CDR3 protein. The D gene is left open where the match is weak. Rows give clone size only sometimes, using once, few, many, or a class for an expanded clone.

TRBV19,TRBD1,TRBJ2-7,NA,TGTGCCAGTACCTCGACAGGGCCCCAGGCCCGACAGTACTTC,CASTSTGPQARQYF
TRBV7-6,NA,TRBJ2-5,NA,TGTGCCAGCAGCGCCCATCTGAGCGGAGCAGAGACCCAGTACTTC,CASSAHLSGAETQYF
TRBV30,TRBD1,TRBJ2-2,NA,TGTGCTTGCTCGGGACAGGTCACCGGGGAGCTGTTTTTT,CACSGQVTGELFF
TRBV7-6,NA,TRBJ1-3,NA,TGTGCCAGCAGCCCTAGTAGCTCTGGAAACACCATATATTTT,CASSPSSSGNTIYF
TRBV29-1,TRBD1,TRBJ1-1,NA,TGCAGCGTTCGACAGGGTACGCTCACTGAAGCTTTCTTT,CSVRQGTLTEAFF
TRBV6-6,TRBD1,TRBJ2-7,NA,TGTGCCAGCAGTTACTCGTCGGGACAGACCTACGAGCAGTACTTC,CASSYSSGQTYEQYF
TRBV19,NA,TRBJ2-2,NA,TGTGCCAGTAGTCACCTCCACTACACCGGGGAGCTGTTTTTT,CASSHLHYTGELFF
TRBV19,NA,TRBJ2-2,few,TGTGCCAGTAGTATAGCCCTTGGACAGACCGGGGAGCTGTTTTTT,CASSIALGQTGELFF
TRBV30,NA,TRBJ2-7,NA,TGTGCCGGGAACCGGGACACCTCCTACGAGCAGTACTTC,CAGNRDTSYEQYF
TRBV7-8,NA,TRBJ1-2,NA,TGTGCCAGCAGGGGTGGGTGGCGGGGCTACACCTTC,CASRGGWRGYTF
TRBV5-1,NA,TRBJ1-2,NA,TGCGCCAGCAGCTTGTATTCAGGGGATGCGAATGGCTACACCTTC,CASSLYSGDANGYTF
TRBV27,NA,TRBJ2-3,few,TGTGCCAGCAAGGCCAGGGTAACCGCGAGTACAGATACGCAGTATTTT,CASKARVTASTDTQYF
TRBV12-5,NA,TRBJ2-3,NA,TGTGCTAGTGGTTTGTCCCGGACAGACACAGATACGCAGTATTTT,CASGLSRTDTDTQYF
TRBV9,NA,TRBJ2-3,NA,TGTGCCAGCAGCGTAGGAGTTGATACGCAGTATTTT,CASSVGVDTQYF
TRBV7-2,TRBD2,TRBJ2-1,NA,TGTGCCAGCAGCTTGTCCGGGACTAGCGGATACAATGAGCAGTTCTTC,CASSLSGTSGYNEQFF
TRBV10-2,TRBD1,TRBJ2-1,NA,TGCGCCAGCAAGGGGACAGGGGGTCTCAGCGAGCAGTTCTTC,CASKGTGGLSEQFF
TRBV15,NA,TRBJ1-2,NA,TGTGCCACCAGCAGAGATCCCTCCGGAGATGGAGGCTACACCTTC,CATSRDPSGDGGYTF
TRBV7-8,NA,TRBJ1-1,NA,TGTGCCAGCAGCCCCCTCGTGGGAGTAGACACTGAAGCTTTCTTT,CASSPLVGVDTEAFF
TRBV5-1,NA,TRBJ2-7,NA,TGCGCCAGCAGCCGAGATAGCGGATCCTACGAGCAGTACTTC,CASSRDSGSYEQYF
TRBV6-1,TRBD2,TRBJ2-7,few,TGTGCCAGCAGTGTGGTAGCGGGACCGAGCTCCTACGAGCAGTACTTC,CASSVVAGPSSYEQYF
TRBV7-6,TRBD1,TRBJ2-7,once,TGTGCCAGCAGCTTAGTGGGACAGGGCGGCTACGAGCAGTACTTC,CASSLVGQGGYEQYF
TRBV2,NA,TRBJ1-4,NA,TGTGCCAGCAGTGGGGGGGGGACTAATGAAAAACTGTTTTTT,CASSGGGTNEKLFF
TRBV11-1,NA,TRBJ2-1,NA,TGTGCCAGCAGCTTAGGAGGGACTCGGGCTAACAATGAGCAGTTCTTC,CASSLGGTRANNEQFF
TRBV7-8,NA,TRBJ1-2,once,TGTGCCAGCAGCGAAGGAGACCCTAAAACCTTC,CASSEGDPKTF
TRBV18,NA,TRBJ1-1,once,TGTGCCAGCTCTACACAGGGTGGGGACACTGAAGCTTTCTTT,CASSTQGGDTEAFF
TRBV11-2,NA,TRBJ2-7,NA,TGTGCCAGCAGCTTAGGGCGGATTGAAAGGTACGAGCAGTACTTC,CASSLGRIERYEQYF
TRBV9,NA,TRBJ2-2,NA,TGTGCCAGCAGCGTGACAGCTCTAGCGAACGAAGCCGGGGAGCTGTTTTTT,CASSVTALANEAGELFF
TRBV30,TRBD2,TRBJ2-7,NA,TGTGCCTGGAGAGGGAGTTTGGGGCTAGCGGGGCACTACGAGCAGTACTTC,CAWRGSLGLAGHYEQYF
TRBV2,TRBD1,TRBJ1-2,NA,TGTGCCAGCAGTGAAGGGACAGGCCTCTATGGCTACACCTTC,CASSEGTGLYGYTF
TRBV29-1,NA,TRBJ2-3,NA,TGCAGCGTTCGGGGAGGATTAATAGCAGATACGCAGTATTTT,CSVRGGLIADTQYF
TRBV2,NA,TRBJ2-3,NA,TGTGCCAGCAGACTTACAGGAGCTAGCACAGATACGCAGTATTTT,CASRLTGASTDTQYF
TRBV2,NA,TRBJ2-7,NA,TGTGCCAGCAGGGGTCTAGGGGTCGCCTACGAGCAGTACTTC,CASRGLGVAYEQYF
TRBV7-9,TRBD1,TRBJ1-1,NA,TGTGCCAGCAGCCCACCCGGGACAGCGCTGAACACTGAAGCTTTCTTT,CASSPPGTALNTEAFF
TRBV4-1,NA,TRBJ1-3,NA,TGCGCCAGCAGCCAGGGGGACACTTCCACTGGAAACACCATATATTTT,CASSQGDTSTGNTIYF
TRBV6-5,TRBD1,TRBJ2-5,NA,TGTGCCAGCATAAAACAGGGGGACGAGACCCAGTACTTC,CASIKQGDETQYF
TRBV2,TRBD1,TRBJ1-5,NA,TGTGCCACCGCCCTGATGAGGGGGCGACAGCCCCAGCATTTT,CATALMRGRQPQHF
TRBV9,NA,TRBJ1-2,NA,TGTGCCAGCAGCGTAGGTGGGGGGGAGAATGGCTACACCTTC,CASSVGGGENGYTF
TRBV7-9,NA,TRBJ1-2,NA,TGTGCCAGCAGCCTACAGGGTGGCTACACCTTC,CASSLQGGYTF
TRBV7-2,NA,TRBJ1-1,once,TGTGCCAGCAGCTCGTCGGGGGGAGTCGGTACTGAAGCTTTCTTT,CASSSSGGVGTEAFF
TRBV6-1,NA,TRBJ2-7,NA,TGTGCCAGCAGTGAAACCCCGCAGGAATTTTACGAGCAGTACTTC,CASSETPQEFYEQYF
TRBV27,TRBD1,TRBJ1-6,NA,TGTGCCAGCAGTTTACCGGGACAGGGGTACTCACCCCTCCACTTT,CASSLPGQGYSPLHF
TRBV11-3,NA,TRBJ2-3,few,TGTGCCAGCAGCTTATCGGCGGGCGAAGGTACGCAGTATTTT,CASSLSAGEGTQYF
TRBV5-1,NA,TRBJ2-1,NA,TGCGCCAGCAGCTGGGGGGAGAGGTACAATGAGCAGTTCTTC,CASSWGERYNEQFF
TRBV20-1,NA,TRBJ2-7,once,TGCAGTGCTAGAGCCGTTGACGAGCAGTACTTC,CSARAVDEQYF
TRBV6-5,NA,TRBJ1-1,NA,TGTGCCAGCAGCTTAGGGGTAACGAACACTGAAGCTTTCTTT,CASSLGVTNTEAFF
TRBV11-3,NA,TRBJ1-2,NA,TGTGCCAGCAGCTTAGGACACGAGATTCTGTCCCGTGGCTACACCTTC,CASSLGHEILSRGYTF
TRBV2,NA,TRBJ2-6,NA,TGTGCCAGCAGTGAATACATTATCGGAGGGGCGATGACTGGGGCCAACGTCCTGACTTTC,CASSEYIIGGAMTGANVLTF
TRBV4-1,TRBD2,TRBJ2-1,NA,TGCGCCAGCAGCCAAGTAAGACTAGCGGTCTACAATGAGCAGTTCTTC,CASSQVRLAVYNEQFF
TRBV2,TRBD2,TRBJ2-5,NA,TGTGCCAGCACCGGGACTAGCGGGGGAGAGACCCAGTACTTC,CASTGTSGGETQYF
TRBV27,NA,TRBJ2-7,NA,TGTGCCAGCAGTCCCCGGGGGATCAATCACGAGCAGTACTTC,CASSPRGINHEQYF